The next 5 T cell receptor beta chains were all read from a single sample in a study of T cells in Graves' hyperthyroidism and ophthalmopathy. The TCR beta CDR3 regions underwent amplification using RNA transcripts as the source. Using the HTBI primer set, a first-round RT-PCR was run on the TCR CDR3. TCRdb processed the multiplex PCR reads anew with MiXCR; each CDR3 protein has one entry. The table lists 500,000 to 800,000 distinct CDR3 sequences, just under 45% of them singletons, with less than 9% in the top ten. The specimen was peripheral blood or thyroid tissue (not recorded which). These receptors came from an adult man with Graves' disease, either hyperthyroidism or ophthalmopathy (not recorded which).

This chain's CDR3 is CASSLSEEGPYGYTF. The CDR3 DNA follows: TGTGCCAGCAGCTTATCGGAGGAGGGCCCCTATGGCTACACCTTC. This chain uses TRBV7-9 with TRBJ1-2, with D unresolved. V was cut by 2 bases and J by 4 bases, with 14 bases left in between. Germline V gives CDR1 SEHNR, CDR2 FQNEAQ (reference sequence). The CDR3 contains 15 residues.

The rearrangement joins TRBV5-1 to TRBJ1-1, with D possibly being TRBD1 (5 bases). The CDR3 loop spans 16 amino acids. Per germline, CDR1 SGHRS and CDR2 YFSETQ. The V and J ends lost 0 bases and 1 base respectively, with 13 bases between them. CDR3 protein: CASSLGPFQGNTEAFF. CDR3 sequence (DNA): TGCGCCAGCAGCTTGGGGCCATTTCAGGGGAACACTGAAGCTTTCTTT.

The rearrangement uses TRBV2 and TRBJ2-5; D gene unclear. This CDR3 spans 13 amino acids. The ends were cut back, 4 bases at V and 2 bases at J, with 8 bases in the middle. Germline CDR1 reads SNHLY; CDR2 reads FYNNEI. The CDR3 protein is CASSGNSQETQYF. CDR3 nucleotide sequence: TGTGCCAGCAGTGGTAACAGTCAAGAGACCCAGTACTTC. Filled out from reference TRBV2 and TRBJ2-5, the complete variable domain reads EPEVTQTPSHQVTQMGQEVILRCVPISNHLYFYWYRQILGQKVEFLVSFYNNEISEKSEIFDDQFSVERPDGSNFTLKIRSTKLEDSAMYFCASSGNSQETQYFGPGTRLLVL.

This clonotype showed up many times. The chain uses TRBV7-9 and TRBJ2-7, with no clear D. V lost 3 bases and J lost 2, with 8 bases in between. From germline, CDR1 is SEHNR and CDR2 FQNEAQ (reference sequence). CDR3 length: 13 amino acids. CDR3 DNA sequence: TGTGCCAGCAGCTTTGGTAGAACCTACGAGCAGTACTTC. Protein sequence: CASSFGRTYEQYF.

This clonotype was seen once. V usage is TRBV29-1 and J usage is TRBJ2-3, with TRBD2 identical over 9 bases. The CDR3 totals 15 residues. CDR1 SQVTM and CDR2 ANQGSEA come from the germline V gene. V dropped 1 base and J dropped 0; count of bases not matched to a gene: 2. CDR3 in DNA: TGCAGCGTTGAAGGCGGGGGGGCTAGCACAGATACGCAGTATTTT. Its protein product is CSVEGGGASTDTQYF.